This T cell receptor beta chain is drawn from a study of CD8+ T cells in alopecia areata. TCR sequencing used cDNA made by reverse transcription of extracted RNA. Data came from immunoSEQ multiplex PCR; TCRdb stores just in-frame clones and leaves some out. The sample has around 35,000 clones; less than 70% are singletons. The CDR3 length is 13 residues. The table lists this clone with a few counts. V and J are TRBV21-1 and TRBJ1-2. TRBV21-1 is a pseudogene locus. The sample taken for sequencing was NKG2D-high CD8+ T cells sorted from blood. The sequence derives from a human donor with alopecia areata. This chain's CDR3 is CARKGWLNYGYTF. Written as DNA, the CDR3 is TGTGCCAGGAAGGGATGGCTTAACTATGGCTACACCTTC.